Following are 26 T cell receptor beta chains from one sample sequenced in a study of regulatory T cells in long-lasting Graves disease. Documented time point: newly diagnosed GD, antithyroid drugs for less than 3 months. Extracted PBMC RNA gave rise to the TCR library. The TCR beta library used iRepertoire HTBI primers with Arm-PCR amplification of CDR3. TCRdb called the multiplex PCR reads again in MiXCR, with one record for every CDR3 protein. The table includes roughly 610,000 distinct CDR3 sequences, 15% to 20% detected once. The sample was also linked to a second study, of T cells in Graves' hyperthyroidism and ophthalmopathy.

The specimen was peripheral blood mononuclear cells (PBMCs), collected at new diagnosis, from a patient treated with antithyroid drugs. Receptor source: a woman aged 25 to 39 with Graves disease.

The table lists this clonotype with a few counts. This rearrangement joins TRBV6-2 or TRBV6-3 to TRBJ1-5; D possibly corresponds to TRBD1 (6 bases). The CDR3 length is 12 residues. Trimming shortened V by 6 bases and J by 7 bases, and 10 bases separated the two germline ends. Germline V gene data show CDR1 as MNHEY and CDR2 as SVGEGT. The CDR3 sequence: CASSTGKQPQHF. Here the CDR3 DNA reads TGTGCCAGCAGCACAGGGAAGCAGCCCCAGCATTTT.

As to this clonotype: An end of the junction does not agree with germline; a read error may underlie this. The V gene is TRBV5-5, the J gene TRBJ2-1; 9 bases line up with TRBD1. The CDR3 has 12 residues. Germline V gives CDR1 SGHKS, CDR2 YYEKEE (reference sequence). CDR3 amino acids: CASSLAEGQGRF. The CDR3 DNA reads TGTGCCAGCAGCTTGGCGGAGGGACAGGGAAGGTTC. Full variable domain (remainder filled in from reference TRBV5-5 and TRBJ2-1): DAGVTQSPTHLIKTRGQQVTLRCSPISGHKSVSWYQQVLGQGPQFIFQYYEKEERGRGNFPDRFSARQFPNYSSELNVNALLLGDSALYLCASSLAEGQGRFGPGTRLTVL.

This clonotype appeared once. V usage is TRBV18 and J usage is TRBJ2-2; D is uncertain. Trimming shortened V by 4 bases and J by 7 bases, and 7 bases separated the two germline ends. The length of the CDR3 is 12 residues. In germline, CDR1 is KGHSH, CDR2 LQKENI. CDR3 sequence: CASSRVYGELFF. The CDR3 DNA reads TGTGCCAGCTCACGTGTTTACGGGGAGCTGTTTTTT.

This clonotype was observed a few times. The genes are TRBV20-1 and TRBJ2-4, with D possibly called TRBD1 or TRBD2 (5 bases each). Trimming took off 4 bases at V and 15 bases at J, with 19 bases between the two ends. This CDR3 contains 12 residues. Germline lookup yields CDR1 DFQATT and CDR2 SNEGSKA (reference sequence). CDR3: CSAKAGTVRWYF. The CDR3 DNA sequence: TGCAGTGCTAAGGCCGGGACCGTCCGGTGGTACTTC.

The chain combines TRBV7-2 with TRBJ2-3; no clear D gene. V lost 1 base and J lost 1, with 9 bases in between. Germline V gene lookup returns CDR1 SGHTA and CDR2 FQGNSA. The CDR3 spans 15 residues. The DNA of the CDR3 is TGTGCCAGCAGCTTAGGGGGTATCCGCACAGATACGCAGTATTTT. As protein: CASSLGGIRTDTQYF.

The sample holds many counts of this clonotype. V gene TRBV20-1 combines with J gene TRBJ2-2; 10 bases are a match to TRBD2. CDR3 length equals 13 residues. V shed 2 bases and J 6 bases; nucleotides not matched to a gene: 0. CDR1 and CDR2 from the germline V gene are DFQATT and SNEGSKA (reference sequence). CDR3 sequence reads: CSARLAGAGELFF. The CDR3 bases are TGCAGTGCTAGACTAGCGGGAGCCGGGGAGCTGTTTTTT.

Only a few counts were recorded for this clonotype. The chain joins TRBV10-3 to TRBJ1-6; D might be TRBD1 (6 bases). The CDR3 has 14 amino acids. V dropped 7 bases and J dropped 8 bases, with 15 bases sitting between them. The germline V gene has CDR1 ENHRY and CDR2 SYGVKD. DNA for the CDR3: TGTGCCATCAAACCCCAGGGGAGAGATTCACCCCTCCACTTT. Its protein is CAIKPQGRDSPLHF.

This clonotype was counted ten times or more. V gene TRBV7-8 combines with J gene TRBJ1-1; D might be TRBD1 (6 bases). Germline V gene data show CDR1 as SGHVS and CDR2 as FQNEAQ. The CDR3 runs 14 residues. The V end lost 1 base, the J end lost 3 bases, and 9 bases lay between the germline ends. CDR3 amino acids: CASSLGRTDTEAFF. The CDR3 DNA is TGTGCCAGCAGCTTAGGGCGGACAGACACTGAAGCTTTCTTT.

There are a few counts of this clonotype. The V call is TRBV5-1, the J call TRBJ2-1, with TRBD2 matching over 14 bases. Germline CDR1 reads SGHRS; CDR2 reads YFSETQ. The V segment lost 4 bases and the J segment 7 bases; nucleotides outside the gene matches: 13. The CDR3 length is 18 residues. The CDR3 loop reads CASSLRLAGGLVGNEQFF. The CDR3 DNA reads as TGCGCCAGCAGCCTCCGACTAGCGGGAGGGCTTGTAGGGAATGAGCAGTTCTTC.

The chain has TRBV20-1 and TRBJ2-2, with unresolved D. The V end lost 3 bases, the J end lost 5 bases, and 10 bases lay between the germline ends. Germline assignment: CDR1 DFQATT and CDR2 SNEGSKA (reference sequence). CDR3 length equals 13 residues. The CDR3, as DNA: TGCAGTGCTAGTGTCTTGGTAACCGGGGAGCTGTTTTTT. It is translated as CSASVLVTGELFF.

This clonotype was seen a few times. This rearrangement joins TRBV30 to TRBJ2-1; weak D call: TRBD2 (6 bases). In germline, CDR1 is GTSNPN, CDR2 SVGIG (reference sequence). The CDR3 extends over 12 amino acids. Deletions cut 4 bases from V and 7 bases from J, with 11 bases between. Written as DNA, the CDR3 is TGTGCCTGGAAAGCGGGTCGAAATGAGCAGTTCTTC. Its translation: CAWKAGRNEQFF.

The chain joins TRBV27 to TRBJ2-5; D unclear. TRBJ2-1 matches the DNA end more closely, so the J call is doubtful. Germline V gene lookup returns CDR1 MNHEY and CDR2 SMNVEV (reference sequence). There are 10 residues in the CDR3. DNA for the CDR3: TGTGCCAGCGGTAGGCAGGAGCAGTTCTTC. This sequence encodes CASGRQEQFF.

The chain carries TRBV7-9 and TRBJ1-2, with D unclear. CDR1 is SEHNR and CDR2 is FQNEAQ in the germline V gene (reference sequence). The CDR3 runs to 13 residues. The germline V and J ends were trimmed by 1 base and 6 bases, with 9 bases remaining between them. The CDR3 sequence is CASSLGVADGYTF. In nucleotides, the CDR3 is TGTGCCAGCAGCTTAGGGGTAGCAGATGGCTACACCTTC.

This clonotype was observed many times. J is TRBJ1-5 and V is TRBV12-3 or TRBV12-4; 8 bases are a match to TRBD1. The CDR3 extends over 14 amino acids. J lost 5 bases, V lost 7 bases, and 7 bases had no gene match. The CDR3 loop reads CASKPGQVDQPQHF. The CDR3 DNA reads TGTGCCAGCAAACCGGGACAGGTGGATCAGCCCCAGCATTTT.

This clonotype was seen ten or more times. V gene TRBV3-1 combines with J gene TRBJ1-2; weak D call: TRBD1 (5 bases). The CDR3 runs to 17 residues. In germline, CDR1 is LGHDT, CDR2 YNNKEL (reference sequence). The V gene lost 2 bases and the J gene lost 0 bases, with 16 bases spanning the gap. CDR3 sequence: CASSQLPGHTANYGYTF. For the CDR3, the DNA is TGTGCCAGCAGCCAACTCCCTGGACATACGGCTAACTATGGCTACACCTTC. Variable domain in full (rest from reference TRBV3-1 and TRBJ1-2): DTAVSQTPKYLVTQMGNDKSIKCEQNLGHDTMYWYKQDSKKFLKIMFSYNNKELIINETVPNRFSPKSPDKAHLNLHINSLELGDSAVYFCASSQLPGHTANYGYTFGSGTRLTVV.

Details on this clonotype: One junction end disagrees with the germline gene, perhaps due to a read error. The J gene is TRBJ2-1, the V gene TRBV7-9; D is unclear. The CDR3 totals 13 residues. CDR1 is SEHNR, CDR2 FQNEAQ, per germline (reference sequence). The CDR3 region has the DNA TGTGCCAGCAGCTTAGCGAAAGTGGCTGAGCAATTCTTC. Encoded protein: CASSLAKVAEQFF.

The chain is built from TRBV6-1 and TRBJ2-5; the match to TRBD2 covers 9 bases. The J segment lost 1 base and the V segment lost 6 bases, leaving 6 bases of the junction unmatched. The CDR3 is 15 amino acids. Germline V gene sequence: CDR1 MNHNS, CDR2 SASEGT. This chain's CDR3 is CASRLAGASQETQYF. The CDR3 DNA follows: TGTGCCAGCAGATTAGCGGGGGCCTCCCAAGAGACCCAGTACTTC.

This clonotype came up many times. The rearrangement uses TRBV19 and TRBJ2-5; possibly TRBD1 or TRBD2 for D (6 bases each). V was trimmed by 10 bases and J by 5 bases, leaving 20 bases between them. Germline CDR1 LNHDA, CDR2 SQIVND (reference sequence). The CDR3 is 14 amino acids. CDR3 sequence: CATPGGPAEETQYF. CDR3 nucleotide sequence: TGTGCCACACCCGGGGGCCCAGCGGAGGAGACCCAGTACTTC.

This clonotype was counted a few times. The CDR3 region has the DNA TGCGCCAGCAGCTTGAGTACGGGGGGTAGCACAGATACGCAGTATTTT. This sequence encodes CASSLSTGGSTDTQYF. This chain joins TRBV5-1 and TRBJ2-3; 7 bases match TRBD2. The CDR3 has 16 residues. The germline V gene encodes CDR1 SGHRS and CDR2 YFSETQ. The J segment lost 0 bases and the V segment lost 1 base, leaving 5 bases of the junction unmatched.

As for this clonotype: Because it lacks the conserved phenylalanine or tryptophan at the end, this CDR3 is likely a read error. The DNA is left out, because the CDR3 cannot be placed on it with certainty; the CDR3 is given as TCRdb lists it. This rearrangement joins TRBV28 to TRBJ2-7; TRBD2 reflects the table's D call only, with no check against the DNA. The CDR3 is made up of 10 amino acids, end residues included. The V gene's germline CDR1 is MDHEN and CDR2 SYDVKM. The CDR3 is CASSYILIAG.

The rearrangement uses TRBV27 and TRBJ2-1; 11 bases map to TRBD2. The V and J ends lost 7 bases and 4 bases, in that order; junction bases with no gene match: 24. The CDR3 extends over 21 amino acids. The germline CDR1 and CDR2 sequences are MNHEY and SMNVEV (reference sequence). The CDR3 sequence: CASTYSPRTGGTSGYYNEQFF. The CDR3 region has the DNA TGTGCCAGCACCTATTCCCCTCGAACAGGCGGGACTAGCGGTTATTACAATGAGCAGTTCTTC.

The V gene is TRBV5-1, the J gene TRBJ2-7, with 7 nucleotides matching TRBD2. With 3 bases clipped from V and 1 base from J, the junction kept 7 bases outside the gene matches. Germline V gene data show CDR1 as SGHRS and CDR2 as YFSETQ. This CDR3 comprises 15 residues. The chain's CDR3 is CASSWGGMRSYEQYF. The CDR3 DNA is TGCGCCAGCAGCTGGGGGGGAATGAGATCCTACGAGCAGTACTTC.

The genes are TRBV20-1 and TRBJ2-1; no reliable D call. V shed 0 bases and J shed 0 bases, with 9 bases lying between them. The CDR3 loop spans 15 amino acids. Germline V gene sequence: CDR1 DFQATT, CDR2 SNEGSKA (reference sequence). In DNA form, the CDR3 reads TGCAGTGCTAGAGATCGGAGAAGCTCCTACAATGAGCAGTTCTTC. Translating it yields CSARDRRSSYNEQFF.

Concerning this clonotype: This clone may be a read error of a much larger clone one base away. This chain links TRBV20-1 with TRBJ1-1, with D tentatively TRBD1 (6 bases). Per germline, CDR1 DFQATT and CDR2 SNEGSKA (reference sequence). The CDR3 length is 15 residues. V gave up 5 bases and J gave up 7 bases, with 23 bases separating them. CDR3 DNA sequence: TGCAGTGCTGGACCTAGCTCCGGGACAATGAGTGAAGCTTTCTTT. This translates into CSAGPSSGTMSEAFF.

At least ten counts were recorded for this clonotype. This chain uses TRBV6-2 or TRBV6-3 with TRBJ1-5; 7 bases line up with TRBD1. Looked up from germline, CDR1 is MNHEY and CDR2 is SVGEGT. The CDR3 has 16 residues. The V and J ends lost 6 bases and 5 bases, in that order; junction bases with no gene match: 13. This chain's CDR3 is CASSNKPGQRHQPQHF. As DNA, the CDR3 is TGTGCCAGCAGCAATAAACCGGGACAGAGGCATCAGCCCCAGCATTTT.

This clonotype showed up many times. The V call is TRBV12-5, the J call TRBJ1-1, with 9 bases that match TRBD1. V lost 5 bases, J lost 6 bases, and 7 bases stayed unmatched. Germline V CDR1 and CDR2: LGHNT, FRNRAP. The CDR3 totals 14 residues. The CDR3 DNA sequence: TGTGCTAGTGGTCTCGGGACAGGGCGGCCTGAAGCTTTCTTT. This codes for CASGLGTGRPEAFF.